A single sample gave rise to the 21 T cell receptor beta chains below, sequenced in a study of cytomegalovirus exposure and HLA in healthy donors. The PCR was carried out with 60 Vbeta primers and 13 Jbeta primers. TCRdb's table, derived via immunoSEQ multiplex PCR, lists solely in-frame clones and lacks some. The table lists 110,000 to 150,000 clones, about 75% of them singletons. Sequencing was done on a sample of PBMCs. The receptors derive from a man aged 25 to 40 in good health and CMV-seronegative.

This clone was picked up one time. The V and J genes are TRBV2 and TRBJ2-4; D is perhaps TRBD1 (5 bases). The length of the CDR3 is 17 residues. The V gene lost 5 bases and the J gene lost 0 bases, with 17 bases spanning the gap. Germline lookup yields CDR1 SNHLY and CDR2 FYNNEI. The CDR3 sequence: CASSTRDSTLAKNIQYF. Here the CDR3 DNA reads TGTGCCAGCAGTACTCGAGACAGTACACTAGCCAAAAACATTCAGTACTTC.

This chain joins TRBV10-1 and TRBJ2-7; D may be TRBD2 (6 bases). Germline-derived CDR1 and CDR2 are WNHNN and SYGVQD (reference sequence). This CDR3 is built from 16 residues. Between the trimmed V and J ends, which lost 0 bases and 4 bases, there was a span of 16 bases. The CDR3 loop reads CASSESSGRGSYEQYF. In nucleotides, the CDR3 is TGCGCCAGCAGTGAGTCCTCCGGACGGGGGAGTTACGAGCAGTACTTC.

Here the CDR3 DNA reads TGTGCCAGCAGCCAAGCGCTCGAGGGGGGGCATAACTATGGCTACACCTTC. Protein product: CASSQALEGGHNYGYTF. The genes are TRBV14 and TRBJ1-2; D perhaps matches TRBD1 (6 bases). CDR1 SGHDN and CDR2 FVKESK come from the germline V gene. CDR3 length equals 17 residues. The ends were cut back, 1 base at V and 1 base at J, with 16 bases in the middle.

This clone was picked up one time. The chain carries TRBV28 and TRBJ1-3, with D possibly matching TRBD1 (5 bases). Per the germline V gene, CDR1 is MDHEN and CDR2 is SYDVKM. This CDR3 region has 15 residues. V was cut by 2 bases and J by 0 bases, with 8 bases left in between. In nucleotides, the CDR3 is TGTGCCAGCAGTTTACGGGGGAACTCTGGAAACACCATATATTTT. Encoded protein: CASSLRGNSGNTIYF.

The count of this clone is one. The V and J genes are TRBV27 and TRBJ2-2; tentatively, D is TRBD2 (5 bases). The V gene's germline CDR1 is MNHEY and CDR2 SMNVEV (reference sequence). CDR3 size: 15 residues. The V and J ends lost 5 bases and 3 bases respectively, with 13 bases between them. The CDR3 reads CASSPPFSDTGELFF. The CDR3, as DNA: TGTGCCAGCAGTCCCCCCTTTAGCGACACCGGGGAGCTGTTTTTT.

Ten or more counts support this clone. This rearrangement joins TRBV5-6 to TRBJ2-3; no firm D call. The CDR3 loop spans 15 amino acids. V shed 2 bases and J shed 2 bases, with 12 bases lying between them. Germline V lookup: CDR1 SGHDT, CDR2 YYEEEE. For the CDR3, the DNA is TGTGCCAGCAGCTTAGAACAGTACACCACAGATACGCAGTATTTT. Encoded protein: CASSLEQYTTDTQYF.

The chain couples TRBV6-6 to TRBJ1-2; TRBD1 agrees at 10 bases. Trimming cost V 6 bases and J 4 bases; bases outside gene matches: 8. The CDR3 has 15 residues. Germline V gene lookup returns CDR1 MNHNY and CDR2 SVGAGI (reference sequence). CDR3 bases: TGTGCCAGCAGCCTGGGACAGGGGTTGAGCTATGGCTACACCTTC. Translated, it gives CASSLGQGLSYGYTF.

The chain employs TRBV5-1 and TRBJ2-3, with D tentatively TRBD2 (7 bases). The CDR3 contains 15 residues. Germline V gene sequence: CDR1 SGHRS, CDR2 YFSETQ. The V gene lost 2 bases and the J gene lost 0 bases, with 10 bases spanning the gap. The CDR3 protein is CASSFGGPSTDTQYF. DNA of the CDR3: TGCGCCAGCAGCTTCGGGGGGCCTAGCACAGATACGCAGTATTTT.

The chain recombines TRBV6-6 with TRBJ2-3, with D tentatively TRBD1 (6 bases). The CDR3 has 12 amino acids. Trimming left V 6 bases short and J 2 bases short, with 6 bases between. CDR1 MNHNY and CDR2 SVGAGI come from the germline V gene (reference sequence). CDR3 loop: CASRGATDTQYF. The CDR3 DNA sequence: TGTGCCAGCAGGGGGGCCACAGATACGCAGTATTTT.

J is TRBJ2-3 and V is TRBV13; D not certain. This CDR3 contains 16 residues. Trimming took 4 bases from V and 3 from J, leaving 17 bases between them. CDR1 is PRHDT, CDR2 FYEKMQ, per germline (reference sequence). The CDR3 region is CASSSRSEAVTDTQYF. The CDR3 nucleotides are TGTGCCAGCAGCTCTCGATCCGAGGCGGTGACAGATACGCAGTATTTT. Using reference TRBV13 and TRBJ2-3 for the parts outside the CDR3, the full variable domain is AAGVIQSPRHLIKEKRETATLKCYPIPRHDTVYWYQQGPGQDPQFLISFYEKMQSDKGSIPDRFSAQQFSDYHSELNMSSLELGDSALYFCASSSRSEAVTDTQYFGPGTRLTVL.

This clone was counted once. CDR3 nucleotides: TGCAGCGTTGACCGCAGGGGGGCAGAGACCCAGTACTTC. This codes for CSVDRRGAETQYF. The chain has TRBV29-1 and TRBJ2-5; maybe TRBD1 (7 bases). V gave up 3 bases and J gave up 4 bases, with 12 bases separating them. Looked up from germline, CDR1 is SQVTM and CDR2 is ANQGSEA. There are 13 residues in the CDR3.

For this clone: Other DNA sequences from this sample encode an identical CDR3 as well. This rearrangement joins TRBV27 to TRBJ2-1, with TRBD2 as a possible D gene (5 bases). The CDR3 runs to 11 residues. Germline CDR1 MNHEY, CDR2 SMNVEV (reference sequence). Trimming cost V 7 bases and J 5 bases, with 6 bases left between them. In DNA, the CDR3 is TGTGCCAGCACGCGGGACAATGAGCAGTTCTTC. This codes for CASTRDNEQFF.

This chain joins TRBV9 and TRBJ2-7, with TRBD1 identical over 11 bases. V shed 3 bases, J shed 3 bases, and the junction held 2 bases outside the gene matches. This CDR3 contains 14 residues. Germline V gives CDR1 SGDLS, CDR2 YYNGEE. CDR3 region: CASSAGTGGYEQYF. The CDR3 coding sequence is TGTGCCAGCAGCGCCGGGACAGGGGGCTACGAGCAGTACTTC.

The chain links TRBV7-9 to TRBJ1-1; perhaps TRBD1 as D (5 bases). This CDR3 is built from 14 residues. Germline-derived CDR1 and CDR2 are SEHNR and FQNEAQ (reference sequence). Deletions cut 2 bases from V and 1 base from J, with 8 bases between. In DNA form, the CDR3 reads TGTGCCAGCAGCTTAACAGGAGCGAACACTGAAGCTTTCTTT. It specifies CASSLTGANTEAFF.

The chain employs TRBV5-1 and TRBJ1-5; D is perhaps TRBD1 (6 bases). Germline CDR1 and CDR2: SGHRS and YFSETQ. V shed 4 bases and J shed 7 bases, with 12 bases lying between them. The CDR3 covers 13 residues. The CDR3, as DNA: TGCGCCAGCAGCCCCAACAGGGACCAGCCCCAGCATTTT. Translated, it gives CASSPNRDQPQHF.

The chain uses TRBV6-5 and TRBJ2-3; TRBD2 matches 15 bases. Germline loops: CDR1 MNHEY, CDR2 SVGAGI. The V segment lost 2 bases and the J segment 6 bases; nucleotides outside the gene matches: 3. The CDR3 extends over 16 amino acids. CDR3 nucleotide sequence: TGTGCCAGCAGTTACGGTGGACTAGCGGGAGGGGATACGCAGTATTTT. Translated, it gives CASSYGGLAGGDTQYF.

This chain uses TRBV12-5 with TRBJ2-3; D is ambiguous. The CDR3 extends over 11 amino acids. CDR1 is LGHNT, CDR2 FRNRAP, per germline. V shed 3 bases and J shed 5 bases, with 3 bases lying between them. The CDR3 nucleotides read TGTGCTAGTGGTTTCGGAGATACGCAGTATTTT. Its protein product is CASGFGDTQYF.

CDR3 in amino acids: CASSPGQGEGYTF. The CDR3 DNA is TGTGCCAGCAGCCCGGGACAGGGGGAAGGCTACACCTTC. This chain connects TRBV7-3 to TRBJ1-2, with TRBD1 matching 11 bases. The germline V gene encodes CDR1 SGHTA and CDR2 FQGTGA. The CDR3 runs to 13 residues. Losses at the gene ends were 5 bases for V and 8 bases for J; bases not matched to a gene: 4.

The J gene is TRBJ2-7, the V gene TRBV6-6, with D perhaps matching TRBD1 (5 bases). Per germline, CDR1 MNHNY and CDR2 SVGAGI (reference sequence). V shed 3 bases and J shed 7 bases, with 13 bases lying between them. This CDR3 has 13 residues. The chain's CDR3 is CASSYGADREQYF. The CDR3 DNA reads TGTGCCAGCAGTTATGGGGCAGACCGGGAGCAGTACTTC.

V and J are TRBV4-1 and TRBJ1-2, with 7 bases identical to TRBD1. J lost 8 bases, V lost 2 bases, and 11 bases had no gene match. The germline V gene has CDR1 MGHRA and CDR2 YSYEKL. The CDR3 loop spans 15 amino acids. Here the CDR3 DNA reads TGCGCCAGCAGCCAACTTCCTAGGACAGGAGAGGGCTACACCTTC. Translated: CASSQLPRTGEGYTF.

The J gene is TRBJ2-7, the V gene TRBV23-1; 9 nucleotides line up with TRBD2. TRBV23-1 is flagged as an ORF with uncertain function. This CDR3 comprises 16 residues. V gave up 4 bases and J gave up 3 bases; unmatched junction bases: 10. The CDR3 region has the DNA TGCGCCAGCAGTCCCTCCTCGACTAGCGGAAACTACGAGCAGTACTTC. Its translation is CASSPSSTSGNYEQYF.